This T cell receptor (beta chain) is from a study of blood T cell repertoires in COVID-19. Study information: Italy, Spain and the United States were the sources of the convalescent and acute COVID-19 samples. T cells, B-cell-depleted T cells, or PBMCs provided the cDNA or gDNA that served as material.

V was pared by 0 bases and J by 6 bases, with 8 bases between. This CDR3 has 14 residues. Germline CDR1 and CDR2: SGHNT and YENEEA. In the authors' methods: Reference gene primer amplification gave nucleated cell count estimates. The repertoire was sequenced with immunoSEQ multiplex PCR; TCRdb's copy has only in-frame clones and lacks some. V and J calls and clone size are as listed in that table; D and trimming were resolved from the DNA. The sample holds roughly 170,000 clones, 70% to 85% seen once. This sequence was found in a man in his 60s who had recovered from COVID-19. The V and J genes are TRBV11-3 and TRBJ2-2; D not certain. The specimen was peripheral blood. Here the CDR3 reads CASSLDSLSGELFF. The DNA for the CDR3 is TGTGCCAGCAGCTTAGATAGCCTATCCGGGGAGCTGTTTTTT. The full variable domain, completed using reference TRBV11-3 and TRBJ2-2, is EAGVVQSPRYKIIEKKQPVAFWCNPISGHNTLYWYLQNLGQGPELLIRYENEEAVDDSQLPKDRFSAERLKGVDSTLKIQPAELGDSAVYLCASSLDSLSGELFFGEGSRLTVL.